The subject of this entry is one TCR beta chain. What it recognizes is unknown. These data come from a study of T cells in tuberculosis. Whole-study findings and limits: GMM-specific TCRs were nearer to active tuberculosis alpha repertoires, suggesting expansion. Classification accuracy was 87% (AUROC roughly 0.9) with the GMM-specific repertoire.

Trimming left V 3 bases short and J 0 bases short, with 6 bases between. Germline CDR1 reads SQVTM; CDR2 reads ANQGSEA. The CDR3 contains 13 residues. Measured with immunoSEQ multiplex PCR; TCRdb has only the in-frame clones, and not every one. The data hold 20,000 to 25,000 clones, with less than 97% observed a single time. The chain uses TRBV29-1 and TRBJ2-1; D not certain. Sequenced: PBMCs. The source of this sequence is a donor between 10 and 35 years old with latent tuberculosis or without tuberculosis infection. The CDR3: CSVDRPSYNEQFF. DNA of the CDR3: TGCAGCGTTGACAGGCCCTCCTACAATGAGCAGTTCTTC.